Shown below are 30 T cell receptor beta chains from a single sample sequenced in a study of blood T cell repertoires in COVID-19. Clones were read by immunoSEQ multiplex PCR, and TCRdb kept only the in-frame ones, dropping some. The profile shows roughly 410,000 clones, around nine tenths of them singletons. Sequenced: peripheral blood. The origin of the receptors is a woman aged 40 to 50 with COVID-19, enrolled during active disease.

V is TRBV27 and J is TRBJ1-1; D gene unclear. The V end lost 4 bases, the J end lost 5 bases, and 11 bases lay between the germline ends. Germline CDR1 MNHEY, CDR2 SMNVEV (reference sequence). The CDR3 has 13 residues. The chain's CDR3 is CASSYGVETEAFF. The CDR3 DNA reads as TGTGCCAGCAGTTACGGGGTTGAGACTGAAGCTTTCTTT.

The chain links TRBV6-6 to TRBJ1-2; perhaps TRBD1 as D (5 bases). The V and J ends lost 10 bases and 1 base respectively, with 16 bases between them. Germline V gene sequence: CDR1 MNHNY, CDR2 SVGAGI (reference sequence). CDR3 length equals 14 residues. CDR3 bases: TGTGCCACCCCGGGGGATCAAATTAACTATGGCTACACCTTC. The encoded protein is CATPGDQINYGYTF.

The chain combines TRBV28 with TRBJ1-1; 7 bases align to TRBD1. Looked up from germline, CDR1 is MDHEN and CDR2 is SYDVKM. The CDR3 loop spans 14 amino acids. V shed 10 bases and J 5 bases; nucleotides not matched to a gene: 13. The CDR3 coding sequence is TGTGCCACCAAGACAGGGTTTTTTGGAACTGAAGCTTTCTTT. Protein product: CATKTGFFGTEAFF.

V usage is TRBV12-5 and J usage is TRBJ1-1; D is uncertain. V gave up 1 base and J gave up 2 bases, with 8 bases separating them. Per germline, CDR1 LGHNT and CDR2 FRNRAP. The CDR3 is 14 residues long. The CDR3 spells CASGLGPRNTEAFF. The DNA of the CDR3 is TGTGCTAGTGGTTTGGGCCCGCGAAACACTGAAGCTTTCTTT.

The chain is built from TRBV4-1 and TRBJ2-3, with 8 bases identical to TRBD2. V was clipped by 0 bases and J by 1 base; unmatched bases: 12. The CDR3 consists of 19 residues. CDR1 and CDR2 (germline): MGHRA, YSYEKL. CDR3 region: CASSQEGPEAGGRTDTQYF. The CDR3 coding sequence is TGCGCCAGCAGCCAAGAAGGGCCTGAGGCGGGAGGCCGCACAGATACGCAGTATTTT.

The chain links TRBV7-2 to TRBJ1-3; possible D gene TRBD1, 6 bases. V gave up 1 base and J gave up 0 bases, with 10 bases separating them. CDR1 is SGHTA, CDR2 FQGNSA, per germline. The CDR3 totals 16 residues. Here the CDR3 reads CASSLGGPYSGNTIYF. The CDR3 nucleotides read TGTGCCAGCAGCTTAGGGGGGCCTTACTCTGGAAACACCATATATTTT.

In DNA form, the CDR3 reads TGTGCCAGCAGCGCGGGACAGGGGGCAGGGGAGACCCAGTACTTC. This gives the protein CASSAGQGAGETQYF. The V gene is TRBV5-4, the J gene TRBJ2-5, with 12 bases fitting TRBD1. The trim removed 4 bases at V and 5 bases at J, leaving 6 bases unmatched. The CDR3 runs 15 residues. Germline V gene lookup returns CDR1 SGHNT and CDR2 YYREEE (reference sequence).

The table lists this clone with a count of one. This rearrangement joins TRBV6-4 to TRBJ1-2; D unresolved. V shed 4 bases and J shed 4 bases, with 16 bases lying between them. The CDR3 totals 15 residues. The germline CDR1 and CDR2 sequences are MRHNA and SNTAGT. The CDR3 DNA reads TGTGCCAGCAGTGTTATGGCAGGCAGCATCTATGGCTACACCTTC. Translating gives CASSVMAGSIYGYTF.

The chain couples TRBV21-1 to TRBJ2-3; the table's D call, TRBD2, has no DNA check behind it. TRBV21-1 is a documented pseudogene. The CDR3 is made up of 17 amino acids. In DNA form, the CDR3 reads TGTGCCAGCAGCGACACTCCGGCTAGCGGGAGGACAGATACGCAGTATTTT. Translation: CASSDTPASGRTDTQYF.

The chain joins TRBV15 to TRBJ1-1, with a weak D call TRBD1 (5 bases). This CDR3 has 12 residues. Trimming left V 2 bases short and J 7 bases short, with 8 bases between. Germline CDR1 LNHNV, CDR2 YYDKDF (reference sequence). CDR3 nucleotide sequence: TGTGCCACCAGCAGAAGGGGCCTTGAAGCTTTCTTT. Amino acid sequence: CATSRRGLEAFF.

Of note for this clone: A read error may account for a junction end that differs from germline. The J gene is TRBJ2-5, the V gene TRBV7-7; 9 positions match TRBD1. Looked up from germline, CDR1 is SSHAT and CDR2 is FNYEAQ (reference sequence). The CDR3 sequence is 16 residues long. The CDR3 here is CASSSSQGALAETQYF. As DNA, the CDR3 is TGTGCTAGCAGCTCCTCACAGGGGGCATTAGCTGAGACCCAGTACTTC. Full variable domain (missing parts from reference TRBV7-7 and TRBJ2-5): GAGVSQSPRYKVTKRGQDVTLRCDPISSHATLYWYQQALGQGPEFLTYFNYEAQPDKSGLPSDRFSAERPEGSISTLTIQRTEQRDSAMYRCASSSSQGALAETQYFGPGTRLLVL.

This rearrangement joins TRBV30 to TRBJ1-5, with D maybe TRBD1 (6 bases). CDR1 is GTSNPN and CDR2 is SVGIG in the germline V gene (reference sequence). The CDR3 spans 14 residues. Trimming took off 5 bases at V and 0 bases at J, with 11 bases between the two ends. The chain's CDR3 is CAWGQFNSNQPQHF. The DNA for the CDR3 is TGTGCCTGGGGACAGTTTAATAGCAATCAGCCCCAGCATTTT.

This clone occurred once. The V gene is TRBV7-9, the J gene TRBJ2-6; possible D gene TRBD1, 6 bases. This CDR3 contains 18 residues. V gave up 5 bases and J gave up 3 bases, with 20 bases separating them. Germline-derived CDR1 and CDR2 are SEHNR and FQNEAQ (reference sequence). CDR3 DNA sequence: TGTGCCAGCAGCCCGAAGGGTGCAGGGGCGGATGGGGCCAACGTCCTGACTTTC. Its translation is CASSPKGAGADGANVLTF.

V is TRBV4-3 and J is TRBJ2-1; 16 nucleotides agree with TRBD2. Germline V gene data show CDR1 as LGHNA and CDR2 as YSLEER. The V segment lost 1 base and the J segment 7 bases; nucleotides outside the gene matches: 16. This CDR3 has 21 residues. The chain's CDR3 is CASSQVLDRQGTSGRGNEQFF. The CDR3 DNA sequence: TGCGCCAGCAGCCAAGTCCTGGACAGGCAAGGGACTAGCGGGAGGGGGAATGAGCAGTTCTTC.

This chain connects TRBV27 to TRBJ1-5; 7 positions match TRBD1. This CDR3 has 15 amino acids. The junction had 12 bases not matched to a gene; V was cut back by 7 bases and J by 6 bases. Germline lookup yields CDR1 MNHEY and CDR2 SMNVEV (reference sequence). CDR3 nucleotide sequence: TGTGCCAGCACCCCGACAGGGAGGCTGAGTCAGCCCCAGCATTTT. Translated: CASTPTGRLSQPQHF.

This clone was seen a handful of times. The rearrangement uses TRBV24-1 and TRBJ2-3; TRBD1 is a possible D gene (5 bases). The germline CDR1 and CDR2 sequences are KGHDR and SFDVKD. The V end was cut by 3 bases, the J end by 6 bases, with 15 bases between. This CDR3 has 15 residues. CDR3 region: CATSDPTRAKDTQYF. The CDR3 DNA follows: TGTGCCACCAGTGATCCCACCAGGGCCAAGGATACGCAGTATTTT.

The chain has TRBV4-3 and TRBJ2-7, with TRBD2 identical over 13 bases. Germline assignment: CDR1 LGHNA and CDR2 YSLEER. Germline trimming cut 1 base from V and 4 bases from J; bases unmatched to any gene: 13. The CDR3 is 19 amino acids. In DNA form, the CDR3 reads TGCGCCAGCAGCCAAGCCCTATCCGGGACTAGCGGGATACTTTACGAGCAGTACTTC. This translates into CASSQALSGTSGILYEQYF.

Only a few counts were recorded for this clone. This rearrangement joins TRBV24-1 to TRBJ2-5; 9 bases line up with TRBD2. The CDR3 consists of 17 residues. Germline CDR1 is KGHDR and CDR2 is SFDVKD. V lost 6 bases, J lost 0 bases, and 10 bases stayed unmatched. DNA of the CDR3: TGTGCCACCAGTCCTAGCGGGGATTATGGGTACCAAGAGACCCAGTACTTC. It yields the protein CATSPSGDYGYQETQYF.

This clone was seen only once. This sequence joins TRBV30 and TRBJ2-1; a weak D match, TRBD2 (5 bases). Deletions cut 1 base from V and 7 bases from J, with 8 bases between. The CDR3 has 12 residues. CDR1 GTSNPN and CDR2 SVGIG come from the germline V gene (reference sequence). The CDR3 reads CAWSGRQNEQFF. In DNA, the CDR3 is TGTGCCTGGAGTGGGAGGCAGAATGAGCAGTTCTTC.

This rearrangement joins TRBV4-3 to TRBJ2-2; D not certain. Germline assignment: CDR1 LGHNA and CDR2 YSLEER. The CDR3 is made up of 17 amino acids. The V gene lost 0 bases and the J gene lost 0 bases, with 11 bases spanning the gap. CDR3 sequence (DNA): TGCGCCAGCAGCCAAGAGATGCTGGCGGCGAACACCGGGGAGCTGTTTTTT. The encoded protein is CASSQEMLAANTGELFF.

This clone was observed a single time. CDR3 sequence (DNA): TGTGCCAGTAGTATAAGGCTCTCGAGGGGCGGGATGCACAATGAGCAGTTCTTC. Residues: CASSIRLSRGGMHNEQFF. This chain links TRBV19 with TRBJ2-1, with a tentative D call TRBD2 (6 bases). V lost 2 bases and J lost 5, with 22 bases in between. The CDR3 consists of 18 residues. Germline CDR1 LNHDA, CDR2 SQIVND (reference sequence).

The rearrangement uses TRBV5-1 and TRBJ1-1, with D perhaps matching TRBD1 (6 bases). This CDR3 has 15 residues. Germline V gene data show CDR1 as SGHRS and CDR2 as YFSETQ. With 3 bases removed from V and 1 base from J, the gap between germline ends came to 13 bases. CDR3 sequence reads: CASSSQGRGNTEAFF. CDR3 nucleotides: TGCGCCAGCAGCTCCCAGGGGCGCGGGAACACTGAAGCTTTCTTT.

V and J are TRBV7-9 and TRBJ1-1; TRBD1 aligns across 9 bases. This CDR3 is 14 amino acids long. From germline, CDR1 is SEHNR and CDR2 FQNEAQ (reference sequence). J gave up 4 bases and V 5 bases, and 5 bases lay outside the gene matches. The CDR3 coding sequence is TGTGCCAGCAGCCCGGGACAGGGTATCACTGAAGCTTTCTTT. Protein: CASSPGQGITEAFF.

This clone was counted between two and nine times. This chain connects TRBV7-8 to TRBJ1-5, with TRBD1 matching 8 bases. This CDR3 has 15 residues. Trimming at V came to 4 bases and at J to 7 bases, leaving 9 bases not matched to a gene. Germline-derived CDR1 and CDR2 are SGHVS and FQNEAQ. CDR3 sequence: CASSSRQGTVQPQHF. In DNA, the CDR3 is TGTGCCAGCAGCTCCCGACAGGGGACGGTGCAGCCCCAGCATTTT.

The J gene is TRBJ1-1, the V gene TRBV19, with D possibly TRBD1 on 5 matching bases. The length of the CDR3 is 14 residues. V was trimmed by 5 bases and J by 6 bases, leaving 16 bases between them. Germline CDR1 is LNHDA and CDR2 is SQIVND (reference sequence). DNA of the CDR3: TGTGCCAGTAGTCTGACAGTTTTTAGAGCTGAAGCTTTCTTT. This encodes CASSLTVFRAEAFF. Full variable domain (missing parts from reference TRBV19 and TRBJ1-1): DGGITQSPKYLFRKEGQNVTLSCEQNLNHDAMYWYRQDPGQGLRLIYYSQIVNDFQKGDIAEGYSVSREKKESFPLTVTSAQKNPTAFYLCASSLTVFRAEAFFGQGTRLTVV.

The chain couples TRBV28 to TRBJ2-1, with D unresolved. V gave up 9 bases and J gave up 7 bases, with 22 bases separating them. There are 15 residues in the CDR3. Per germline, CDR1 MDHEN and CDR2 SYDVKM. For the CDR3, the DNA is TGTGCCAGTGCGACGAAGGCGGCCAACGGGAATGAGCAGTTCTTC. It specifies CASATKAANGNEQFF.

The V and J genes are TRBV18 and TRBJ1-5; no clear D. Germline-derived CDR1 and CDR2 are KGHSH and LQKENI. The V end lost 6 bases, the J end lost 2 bases, and 17 bases lay between the germline ends. The CDR3 extends over 16 amino acids. CDR3 in amino acids: CASSPRAGDRNQPQHF. The CDR3 region has the DNA TGTGCCAGCTCCCCCCGGGCCGGGGATCGCAATCAGCCCCAGCATTTT.

The chain is built from TRBV5-4 and TRBJ2-2; tentative D call: TRBD1 (5 bases). The germline V gene has CDR1 SGHNT and CDR2 YYREEE (reference sequence). CDR3 size: 14 residues. V lost 5 bases and J lost 4, with 12 bases in between. CDR3 loop: CASRVDSSTGELFF. In nucleotides, the CDR3 is TGTGCCAGCAGGGTTGACAGTTCCACCGGGGAGCTGTTTTTT.

V gene TRBV18 combines with J gene TRBJ1-6; 8 bases fit TRBD1. V lost 3 bases to trimming and J lost 5 bases; unmatched junction nucleotides: 12. Germline lookup yields CDR1 KGHSH and CDR2 LQKENI. The CDR3 runs 18 residues. The CDR3: CASSPQPPQGANNSPLHF. The CDR3 DNA is TGTGCCAGCTCACCCCAACCCCCCCAGGGGGCAAATAATTCACCCCTCCACTTT.

As regards this clone: The sample contains more than one DNA sequence encoding this CDR3. The chain combines TRBV4-1 with TRBJ1-6; a possible D gene is TRBD1 (6 bases). Trimming removed 0 bases from V and 10 bases from J, with 13 bases in between. The CDR3 is 15 amino acids. Germline values: CDR1 MGHRA, CDR2 YSYEKL. The CDR3 DNA follows: TGCGCCAGCAGCCAAGAACAGGGACGCGGATCACCCCTCCACTTT. Translation gives CASSQEQGRGSPLHF.